Listed below are T cell receptor beta chains from one sample, sequenced in a study of blood T cells in healthy people across ages. TCRdb reprocessed the 5' RACE reads via MiXCR and lists one record per CDR3 protein. This table holds about 640,000 distinct CDR3 sequences, roughly two fifths found once. Material: blood. All receptors come from a man older than 75 in good health. The CDR3 runs from the conserved cysteine through the conserved F or W. A D gene is named only where the DNA matches it firmly. Size values are once, few and many counts, or a class for expanded clones, and some rows have none.

D gene	clone size	J gene	V gene	CDR3 protein	CDR3 DNA
.	.	TRBJ2-2	TRBV6-4	CASSDGRKGDTGELFF	TGTGCCAGCAGTGACGGTCGAAAGGGTGACACCGGGGAGCTGTTTTTT
TRBD1	.	TRBJ2-4	TRBV6-2/TRBV6-3	CASSSSGTGDVSAKNIQYF	TGTGCCAGCAGTTCCTCCGGGACAGGGGACGTCTCAGCCAAAAACATTCAGTACTTC
TRBD2	few	TRBJ2-3	TRBV20-1	CSAPGTSGGAFVGDTQYF	TGCAGTGCGCCTGGGACTAGCGGGGGGGCCTTCGTAGGAGATACGCAGTATTTT
.	few	TRBJ2-2	TRBV29-1	CSVEQGVAGELFF	TGCAGCGTTGAACAGGGCGTGGCTGGGGAGCTGTTTTTT
.	.	TRBJ1-2	TRBV30	CAWLTDPIARGYTF	TGTGCCTGGCTTACCGACCCCATCGCCCGTGGCTACACCTTC
TRBD2	.	TRBJ2-3	TRBV28	CASSSHLGGGGPDTQYF	TGTGCCAGCAGCTCCCACTTGGGCGGGGGGGGTCCAGATACGCAGTATTTT
.	.	TRBJ2-2	TRBV3-1	CASRTPGLRNTGELFF	TGTGCCAGCAGGACCCCCGGACTTAGGAACACCGGGGAGCTGTTTTTT
.	few	TRBJ2-7	TRBV4-3	CASSQETTVSSYEQYF	TGCGCCAGCAGCCAAGAAACGACAGTCAGCTCCTACGAGCAGTACTTC
TRBD1	few	TRBJ2-4	TRBV20-1	CSASPGTGKNIQYF	TGCAGTGCTAGCCCCGGGACAGGGAAAAACATTCAGTACTTC
.	few	TRBJ1-1	TRBV28	CASKTDSYRTEAFF	TGTGCCAGCAAAACAGACAGTTATCGCACTGAAGCTTTCTTT
TRBD2	few	TRBJ2-7	TRBV5-1	CASSKLSGTSFYEQYF	TGCGCCAGCAGCAAGTTATCCGGGACTAGCTTCTACGAGCAGTACTTC
.	.	TRBJ2-1	TRBV20-1	CSASPLQFGNEQFF	TGCAGTGCTAGCCCCTTACAATTTGGGAATGAGCAGTTCTTC
.	few	TRBJ2-5	TRBV14	CASSQYVYQETQYF	TGTGCCAGCAGCCAATACGTGTACCAAGAGACCCAGTACTTC
.	.	TRBJ1-1	TRBV6-1	CASSERGLLYNEAFF	TGTGCCAGCAGTGAAAGGGGCCTTTTGTATAATGAAGCTTTCTTT
.	.	TRBJ2-1	TRBV3-1	CASSQAGSPLNEQFF	TGTGCCAGCAGCCAAGCCGGCAGTCCCCTCAATGAGCAGTTCTTC
TRBD2	.	TRBJ2-7	TRBV6-2/TRBV6-3	CASSQWTSGRANEQYF	TGTGCCAGCAGCCAATGGACTAGCGGGAGGGCGAATGAGCAGTACTTC
TRBD2	few	TRBJ2-3	TRBV2	CASSELAGPRGTDTQYF	TGTGCCAGCAGTGAACTAGCGGGGCCACGAGGCACAGATACGCAGTATTTT
.	few	TRBJ2-7	TRBV20-1	CSARQTAVTYEQYF	TGCAGTGCTAGACAAACGGCCGTAACCTACGAGCAGTACTTC
.	.	TRBJ2-5	TRBV18	CASSRRDQSAETQYF	TGTGCCAGCTCACGCCGGGACCAGTCCGCAGAGACCCAGTACTTC
.	many	TRBJ2-5	TRBV20-1	CSASLGETQYF	TGCAGTGCTTCACTTGGCGAGACCCAGTACTTC
.	.	TRBJ1-4	TRBV15	CATDSGQAREKLFF	TGTGCCACAGATAGTGGCCAGGCAAGGGAAAAACTGTTTTTT
TRBD1	.	TRBJ2-1	TRBV7-2	CSSTSGQLYNEQFF	TGTTCCAGCACCTCGGGACAGTTATACAATGAGCAGTTCTTC
TRBD1	.	TRBJ1-6	TRBV10-2	CATQKQGAPLHF	TGCGCCACACAAAAACAGGGGGCTCCCCTCCACTTT
TRBD2	.	TRBJ2-7	TRBV27	CASGTSGRRTYEQYF	TGTGCCTCCGGGACTAGCGGGAGAAGAACCTACGAGCAGTACTTC
TRBD1	.	TRBJ2-3	TRBV27	CASSPNRGRQTDTQYF	TGTGCCAGCAGTCCCAACAGGGGAAGACAGACAGATACGCAGTATTTT
TRBD1	.	TRBJ1-1	TRBV6-5	CASSTAGTGPEAFF	TGTGCCAGCAGTACTGCCGGGACAGGGCCTGAAGCTTTCTTT
.	once	TRBJ2-7	TRBV21-1	CASRPLRDRLAYEQYF	TGTGCCAGCAGGCCTCTCCGGGACAGACTAGCCTACGAGCAGTACTTC
.	few	TRBJ2-7	TRBV20-1	CSARDQYEQYF	TGCAGTGCTAGAGATCAGTACGAGCAGTACTTC
.	few	TRBJ2-7	TRBV5-1	CASSPGRAGLYEQYF	TGCGCCAGCAGCCCGGGACGAGCGGGCCTCTACGAGCAGTACTTC
TRBD2	.	TRBJ2-1	TRBV3-1	CASRPGTSGRDEQFF	TGTGCCAGCAGACCTGGGACTAGCGGGAGAGATGAGCAGTTCTTC
.	few	TRBJ2-7	TRBV5-1	CASSPLRTGPYEQYF	TGCGCCAGCAGTCCCCTCCGGACGGGTCCCTACGAGCAGTACTTC
.	many	TRBJ2-7	TRBV4-3	CASSQEASKSYEQYF	TGCGCCAGCAGCCAAGAGGCTAGTAAATCCTACGAGCAGTACTTC
TRBD1	.	TRBJ2-5	TRBV14	CASSQIGTGKETQYF	TGTGCCAGCAGCCAAATCGGGACAGGGAAAGAGACCCAGTACTTC
.	.	TRBJ2-5	TRBV30	CAWIPPGRETQYF	TGTGCCTGGATCCCCCCGGGACGAGAGACCCAGTACTTC
.	few	TRBJ2-3	TRBV6-6	CASSTPGDTQYF	TGTGCCAGCAGTACCCCGGGGGATACGCAGTATTTT
.	.	TRBJ2-7	TRBV20-1	CSARVRRGSYNEQYF	TGCAGTGCTAGAGTTCGTAGAGGCTCCTACAATGAGCAGTACTTC
TRBD2	.	TRBJ2-3	TRBV7-9	CASSLERVAGGPTDTQYF	TGTGCCAGCAGCTTAGAAAGGGTAGCGGGAGGGCCAACAGATACGCAGTATTTT
TRBD1	.	TRBJ2-5	TRBV2	CASSEALGTGQETQYF	TGTGCCAGCTCTGAGGCGCTAGGGACAGGCCAAGAGACCCAGTACTTC
TRBD1	few	TRBJ1-4	TRBV14	CASSQRLTGGLFF	TGTGCCAGCAGCCAACGACTGACAGGGGGACTGTTTTTT
.	once	TRBJ2-7	TRBV7-2	CASSLAPLNEQYF	TGTGCCAGCAGCTTAGCGCCCCTGAACGAGCAGTACTTC
.	few	TRBJ1-2	TRBV20-1	CSAERERVYGYTF	TGCAGTGCCGAAAGGGAAAGGGTCTATGGCTACACCTTC
TRBD1	.	TRBJ1-6	TRBV4-3	CASSQGAGQNSPLHF	TGCGCCAGCAGCCAAGGGGCGGGACAGAATTCACCCCTCCACTTT
.	.	TRBJ2-5	TRBV5-1	CASSSGPSEETQYF	TGCGCCAGCAGCTCCGGTCCTAGTGAAGAGACCCAGTACTTC
TRBD2	.	TRBJ2-1	TRBV7-3	CASSFYTSGSRNEQFF	TGTGCCAGCAGCTTCTATACTAGCGGGAGTAGGAATGAGCAGTTCTTC
TRBD1	few	TRBJ2-7	TRBV18	CASSPPGDRGDEQYF	TGTGCCAGCTCACCACCGGGGGACAGGGGTGACGAGCAGTACTTC
.	.	TRBJ2-5	TRBV30	CAWARRERETQYF	TGTGCCTGGGCCCGCAGGGAGCGGGAGACCCAGTACTTC
.	.	TRBJ2-6	TRBV7-9	CASETLDSTSSGANVLTF	TGTGCCTCTGAGACGCTAGACTCTACAAGCTCTGGGGCCAACGTCCTGACTTTC
.	.	TRBJ1-2	TRBV4-2	CASSQDEGLGGYTF	TGTGCCAGCAGCCAAGATGAAGGCCTGGGGGGCTACACCTTC
.	many	TRBJ1-2	TRBV7-2	CASSSDGGVRSYTF	TGTGCCAGCAGCTCGGACGGTGGTGTGAGAAGCTACACCTTC
TRBD1	.	TRBJ2-5	TRBV7-3	CASSLGTGGWETQYF	TGTGCCAGCAGCTTAGGGACAGGGGGCTGGGAGACCCAGTACTTC
.	few	TRBJ2-7	TRBV5-1	CASSFPLQDLNEQYF	TGCGCCAGCAGCTTTCCGCTACAGGATCTCAACGAGCAGTACTTC
TRBD1	.	TRBJ2-2	TRBV6-5	CASSYGTGGSRTGELFF	TGTGCCAGCAGTTACGGGACAGGGGGCAGTCGGACCGGGGAGCTGTTTTTT
TRBD2	.	TRBJ2-3	TRBV10-3	CATTPAAGGTVSGTDTQYF	TGTGCCACCACCCCTGCTGCGGGAGGGACCGTTTCTGGCACAGATACGCAGTATTTT